This section outlines one T cell receptor beta chain sequence together with its context. Its antigen is not known. PCR involved 60 Vbeta and 13 Jbeta primers. Measured with immunoSEQ multiplex PCR; TCRdb has only the in-frame clones, and not every one. The table lists some 200,000 clones, approximately 79% of them singletons. Donors sampled were nominally healthy, though unrecorded immune exposures were likely. The data are from a study of cytomegalovirus exposure and HLA in healthy donors. Germline values: CDR1 SGHRS, CDR2 YFSETQ. This CDR3 region has 14 residues. The V end lost 5 bases, the J end lost 2 bases, and 10 bases lay between the germline ends. Study findings and constraints: In a later analysis, V- and J-gene trimming of beta chains associated with a DCLRE1C missense variant, replicated independently.

The receptor comes from a girl aged 2 to 9 in good health and CMV-seronegative. The chain combines TRBV5-1 with TRBJ2-2, with D possibly being TRBD2 (6 bases). The specimen sequenced was PBMCs. This chain's CDR3 is CASRRDSNTGELFF. The DNA of the CDR3 is TGCGCCAGCAGGAGGGACTCCAACACCGGGGAGCTGTTTTTT.